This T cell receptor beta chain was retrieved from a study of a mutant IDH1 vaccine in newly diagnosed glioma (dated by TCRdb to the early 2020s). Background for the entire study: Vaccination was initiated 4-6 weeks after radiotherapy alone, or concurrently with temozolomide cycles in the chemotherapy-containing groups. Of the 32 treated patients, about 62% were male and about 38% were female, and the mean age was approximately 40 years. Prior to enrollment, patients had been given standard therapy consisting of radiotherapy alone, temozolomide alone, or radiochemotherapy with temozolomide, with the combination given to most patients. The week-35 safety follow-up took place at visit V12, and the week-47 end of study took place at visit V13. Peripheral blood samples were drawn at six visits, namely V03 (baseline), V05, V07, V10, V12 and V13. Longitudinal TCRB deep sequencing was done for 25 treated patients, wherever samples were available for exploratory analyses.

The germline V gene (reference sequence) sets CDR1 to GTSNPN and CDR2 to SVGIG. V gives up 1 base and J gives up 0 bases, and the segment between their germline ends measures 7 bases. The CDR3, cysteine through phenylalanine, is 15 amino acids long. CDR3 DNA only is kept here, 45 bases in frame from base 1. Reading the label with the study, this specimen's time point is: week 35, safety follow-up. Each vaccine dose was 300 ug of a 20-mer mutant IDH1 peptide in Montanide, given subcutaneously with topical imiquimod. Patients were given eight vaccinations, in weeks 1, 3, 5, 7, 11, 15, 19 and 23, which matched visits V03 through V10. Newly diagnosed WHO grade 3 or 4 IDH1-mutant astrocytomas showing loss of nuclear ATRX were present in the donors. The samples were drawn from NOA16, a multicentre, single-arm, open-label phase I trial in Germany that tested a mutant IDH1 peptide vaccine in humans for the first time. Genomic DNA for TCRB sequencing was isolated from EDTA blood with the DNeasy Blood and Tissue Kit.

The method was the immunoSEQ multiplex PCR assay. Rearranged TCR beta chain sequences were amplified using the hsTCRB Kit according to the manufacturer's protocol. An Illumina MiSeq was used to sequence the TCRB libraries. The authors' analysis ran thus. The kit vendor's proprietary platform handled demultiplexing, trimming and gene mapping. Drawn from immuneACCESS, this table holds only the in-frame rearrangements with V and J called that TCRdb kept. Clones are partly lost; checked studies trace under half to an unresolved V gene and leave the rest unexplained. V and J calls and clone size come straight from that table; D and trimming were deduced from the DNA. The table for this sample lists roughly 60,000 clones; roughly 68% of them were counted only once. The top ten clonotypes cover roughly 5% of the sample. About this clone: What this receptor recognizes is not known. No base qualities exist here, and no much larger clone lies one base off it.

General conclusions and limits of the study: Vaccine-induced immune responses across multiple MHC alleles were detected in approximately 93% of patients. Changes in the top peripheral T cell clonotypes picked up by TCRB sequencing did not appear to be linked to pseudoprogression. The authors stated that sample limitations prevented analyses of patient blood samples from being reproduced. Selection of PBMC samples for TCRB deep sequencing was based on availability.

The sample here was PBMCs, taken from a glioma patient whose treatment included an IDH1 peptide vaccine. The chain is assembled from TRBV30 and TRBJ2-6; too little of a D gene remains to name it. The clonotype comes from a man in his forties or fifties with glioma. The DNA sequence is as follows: TGTGCCTGGAGTGACAGCAGCTCTGGGGCCAACGTCCTGACTTTC. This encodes CAWSDSSSGANVLTF.